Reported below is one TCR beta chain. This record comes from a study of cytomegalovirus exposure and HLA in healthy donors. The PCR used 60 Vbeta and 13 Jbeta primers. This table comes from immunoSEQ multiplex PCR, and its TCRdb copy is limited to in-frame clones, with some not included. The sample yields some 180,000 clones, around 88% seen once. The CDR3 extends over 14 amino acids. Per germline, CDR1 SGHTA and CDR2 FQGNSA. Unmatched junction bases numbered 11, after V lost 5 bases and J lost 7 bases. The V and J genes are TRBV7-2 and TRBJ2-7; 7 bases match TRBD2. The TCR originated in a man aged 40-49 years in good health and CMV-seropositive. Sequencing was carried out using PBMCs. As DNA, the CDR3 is TGTGCCAGCAGCCCTCGGACTAGGACGGGGGAGCAGTACTTC. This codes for CASSPRTRTGEQYF.